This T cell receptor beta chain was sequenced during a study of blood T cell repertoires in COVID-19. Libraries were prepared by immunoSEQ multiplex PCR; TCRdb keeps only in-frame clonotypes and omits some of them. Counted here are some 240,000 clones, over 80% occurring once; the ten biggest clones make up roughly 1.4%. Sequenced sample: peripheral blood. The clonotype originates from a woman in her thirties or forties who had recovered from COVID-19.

CDR3 sequence reads: CASTTRGQGKQPQHF. In nucleotides, the CDR3 is TGTGCCAGCACCACCAGAGGACAGGGGAAGCAGCCCCAGCATTTT. J is TRBJ1-5 and V is TRBV5-8, with 9 bases matching TRBD1. J gave up 7 bases and V 6 bases, and 11 bases lay outside the gene matches. CDR3 length equals 15 residues. Germline V gives CDR1 SGHTS, CDR2 YDEGEE.